What follows are 14 T cell receptor beta chains derived from one specimen sequenced in a study of vaccination and CD4 T cells after COVID-19 (dated by TCRdb to between 2021 and 2024). The treatment or condition tag for this specimen amounts to: roughly ten-day PBMC culture with coronavirus spike peptide pools or control peptides (ViraFEST assay). These receptors have no identified antigens. The library came from PCR. Sequencer: Illumina iSeq 100. DNA from cultured CD4+ T cells was subjected to TCR sequencing with the Oncomine TCR Beta short-read assay at the Johns Hopkins FTIC core. Clones were called with MiXCR by TCRdb after fastp trimmed the public reads at Q25, and only in-frame beta chains were retained. Entries are consolidated by CDR3 protein sequence, retaining the most common genes and DNA. This sample has more than 15,000 distinct CDR3 sequences in its table, and around a third of those were observed once. About 16% of the sample is in the top ten clones.

The sample was cultured CD4+ T cells from blood. The receptors originated from a human donor with COVID-19.

This chain links TRBV14 with TRBJ2-7, with D perhaps TRBD1 (6 bases). Between the trimmed V and J ends, which lost 7 bases and 2 bases, there was a span of 12 bases. CDR1 SGHDN and CDR2 FVKESK come from the germline V gene. The CDR3 runs to 13 residues. Here the CDR3 reads CASTKSGAYEQYF. The CDR3 DNA sequence: TGTGCCAGCACAAAGTCAGGGGCCTACGAGCAGTACTTC. The complete variable domain, with remaining parts taken from reference TRBV14 and TRBJ2-7, reads EAGVTQFPSHSVIEKGQTVTLRCDPISGHDNLYWYRRVMGKEIKFLLHFVKESKQDESGMPNNRFLAERTGGTYSTLKVQPAELEDSGVYFCASTKSGAYEQYFGPGTRLTVT.

This clonotype was recorded only once. The gene calls are TRBV5-6 and TRBJ2-6; TRBD1 is a possible D gene (6 bases). Trimming took 5 bases from V and 2 from J, leaving 11 bases between them. CDR1 and CDR2 from the germline V gene are SGHDT and YYEEEE. This CDR3 has 15 amino acids. CDR3 in amino acids: CASRFRGAGANVLTF. The CDR3 bases are TGTGCCAGCAGATTCAGGGGTGCTGGGGCCAACGTCCTGACTTTC.

This clonotype was seen only a few times. This rearrangement joins TRBV30 to TRBJ2-2, with 8 bases identical to TRBD1. V shed 4 bases, J shed 3 bases, and the junction held 4 bases outside the gene matches. Germline CDR1 GTSNPN, CDR2 SVGIG (reference sequence). The CDR3 is 14 residues long. CDR3 protein: CAWTGQAYTGELFF. Here the CDR3 DNA reads TGTGCCTGGACGGGACAGGCCTACACCGGGGAGCTGTTTTTT.

This clonotype was detected only a few times. The chain couples TRBV24-1 to TRBJ2-2; a possible D gene is TRBD2 (6 bases). The V gene's germline CDR1 is KGHDR and CDR2 SFDVKD. The length of the CDR3 is 14 residues. V shed 6 bases and J shed 0 bases, with 7 bases lying between them. CDR3 sequence: CATSSGANTGELFF. The CDR3 bases are TGTGCCACCAGTTCGGGGGCGAACACCGGGGAGCTGTTTTTT.

As DNA, the CDR3 is TGCAGTGCTAGAGGGTGGGGGGTTTTCAATGAGCAGTTCTTC. As protein: CSARGWGVFNEQFF. V gene TRBV20-1 combines with J gene TRBJ2-1, with D perhaps TRBD2 (6 bases). Trimming removed 1 base at V and 6 bases at J, with 13 bases between. Germline V gene sequence: CDR1 DFQATT, CDR2 SNEGSKA (reference sequence). This CDR3 spans 14 amino acids.

This clonotype was picked up a small number of times. This chain links TRBV28 with TRBJ1-5; D perhaps matches TRBD1 (6 bases). Germline-derived CDR1 and CDR2 are MDHEN and SYDVKM. This CDR3 is built from 18 residues. V lost 10 bases, J lost 2 bases, and 27 bases lay in between. CDR3 DNA sequence: TGTGCCACGAAGAAAATTCCCCTAGGGGGGGCGGGCAATCAGCCCCAGCATTTT. Its translation: CATKKIPLGGAGNQPQHF.

The chain has TRBV20-1 and TRBJ2-7; TRBD1 aligns across 8 bases. The V gene's germline CDR1 is DFQATT and CDR2 SNEGSKA (reference sequence). This CDR3 is 14 amino acids long. V was clipped by 4 bases and J by 5 bases; unmatched bases: 10. The CDR3 nucleotides read TGCAGTGCTATAGGGACAGGTACTCGGGACGAGCAGTACTTC. Translating gives CSAIGTGTRDEQYF.

This rearrangement joins TRBV7-9 to TRBJ1-6; D ambiguous. Germline V gene sequence: CDR1 SEHNR, CDR2 FQNEAQ (reference sequence). The germline V and J ends were trimmed by 4 bases and 0 bases, with 10 bases remaining between them. This CDR3 has 16 residues. CDR3 in DNA: TGTGCCAGCAGCTCCGGAGGGAGCTCCTATAATTCACCCCTCCACTTT. Its translation: CASSSGGSSYNSPLHF.

The chain carries TRBV7-2 and TRBJ2-7; 11 bases are shared with TRBD2. Germline V gene lookup returns CDR1 SGHTA and CDR2 FQGNSA. The V gene end was trimmed by 5 bases and the J gene end by 1 base; junction bases not matched to a gene: 13. The CDR3 is 18 residues long. The CDR3 DNA is TGTGCCAGCAGCCCCGTTTCCCCTCTAGCGGGAGGTTCCTACGAGCAGTACTTC. Its protein product is CASSPVSPLAGGSYEQYF.

The V and J genes are TRBV15 and TRBJ2-3; tentative D call: TRBD2 (6 bases). The CDR3 loop spans 15 amino acids. Germline CDR1 is LNHNV and CDR2 is YYDKDF (reference sequence). Trimming removed 6 bases at V and 3 bases at J, with 16 bases between. CDR3 coding DNA: TGTGCCACCAGACCTCGTCGGGCGGGAACAGATACGCAGTATTTT. Translated: CATRPRRAGTDTQYF.

This clonotype has a handful of counts. The rearrangement joins TRBV2 to TRBJ2-3, with D unclear. V lost 3 bases and J 5 bases, leaving 12 bases between the germline ends. Germline V gene lookup returns CDR1 SNHLY and CDR2 FYNNEI. The CDR3 totals 14 residues. CDR3 nucleotides: TGTGCCAGCAGTGAGGGTCTAGTCGGAGATACGCAGTATTTT. Protein sequence: CASSEGLVGDTQYF.

The J gene is TRBJ1-3, the V gene TRBV6-1; D not certain. Germline V gene lookup returns CDR1 MNHNS and CDR2 SASEGT. Trimming shortened V by 5 bases and J by 2 bases, and 10 bases separated the two germline ends. This CDR3 has 14 residues. The CDR3 sequence: CASSTPGPGNTIYF. The CDR3 coding sequence is TGTGCCAGCAGTACCCCGGGTCCTGGAAACACCATATATTTT.

The chain is built from TRBV7-9 and TRBJ2-4; 8 nucleotides align to TRBD1. With 5 bases clipped from V and 7 bases from J, the junction kept 16 bases outside the gene matches. This CDR3 is 17 amino acids long. Germline V gives CDR1 SEHNR, CDR2 FQNEAQ (reference sequence). This CDR3 reads CASSPPWKTGVGNIQYF. The DNA of the CDR3 is TGTGCCAGCAGCCCCCCCTGGAAGACAGGGGTGGGGAACATTCAGTACTTC.

There are a few counts of this clonotype. V usage is TRBV6-1 and J usage is TRBJ1-2, with TRBD1 as a possible D gene (6 bases). This CDR3 region has 13 residues. V was trimmed by 7 bases and J by 7 bases, leaving 16 bases between them. CDR1 and CDR2 from the germline V gene are MNHNS and SASEGT. CDR3 residues: CASNLQGSSGYTF. CDR3 DNA sequence: TGTGCCAGCAACCTACAGGGTTCGTCTGGCTACACCTTC.